Listed below are T cell receptor beta chains from one sample, sequenced in a study of CD8 T cells in Susac syndrome. TCRdb re-derived calls from the immunoSEQ multiplex PCR reads in MiXCR, one entry per CDR3 protein. The sample records 50,000 to 55,000 distinct CDR3 sequences, 85% to 95% being singletons. The sequenced sample was CD8+ T cells from PBMCs. These receptors all come from a human donor with Susac syndrome. The CDR3 runs from the conserved cysteine through the conserved F or W. Size tells how often a clone was seen (once, few, many) or the class of an expanded clone, and some rows leave it out.

>TRBV27|TRBJ1-2|-|15
CASSLLQDGRWGYTF
>TRBV7-8|TRBJ1-6|-|18
CASSSTSQGPAYNSPLHF
>TRBV28|TRBJ1-5|-|16
CASTGAGPGYNQPQHF
>TRBV5-4|TRBJ2-5|-|15
CASSFRLAEGETQYF
>TRBV3-1|TRBJ2-5|-|16
CASSLEVWGPQETQYF
>TRBV4-2|TRBJ2-6|-|17
CASSQEGTGSGANVLTF
>TRBV20-1|TRBJ2-1|-|13
CSASGGEYNEQFF
>TRBV12-3/TRBV12-4|TRBJ1-2|-|15
CASSSRGPGYYGYTF
>TRBV14|TRBJ1-2|-|16
CASSQVEQGAYYGYTF
>TRBV12-3/TRBV12-4|TRBJ2-7|-|14
CASSLRNQAYEQYF
>TRBV9|TRBJ1-1|-|15
CASSVDGALNTEAFF
>TRBV7-6|TRBJ1-6|once|18
CASSPRPISRGGNSPLHF
>TRBV19|TRBJ1-6|-|15
CASSARFLGNSPLHF
>TRBV4-3|TRBJ1-1|-|15
CASSQDRNPHTEAFF
>TRBV4-2|TRBJ2-5|-|19
CASSHPVWTSGGYQETQYF
>TRBV5-6|TRBJ2-7|-|13
CASSFMTAYEQYF
>TRBV7-9|TRBJ2-5|-|15
CASSSPLTGEETQYF
>TRBV7-9|TRBJ1-2|-|16
CASSLDRTALRYGYTF
>TRBV20-1|TRBJ2-7|-|16
CSASPGVLYSSYEQYF
>TRBV18|TRBJ2-7|-|15
CASSPTVVRAYEQYF
>TRBV30|TRBJ1-5|-|14
CAWRARDSNQPQHF
>TRBV25-1|TRBJ2-7|-|13
CASSEGGSYEQYF
>TRBV29-1|TRBJ2-1|-|11
CSCWDSNEQFF
>TRBV7-9|TRBJ2-3|-|16
CASSFPEGPGTDTQYF
>TRBV15|TRBJ2-7|-|14
CATSSGSGEYEQYF
>TRBV29-1|TRBJ2-1|-|14
CSVGGGLLYNEQFF
>TRBV5-1|TRBJ1-3|-|16
CASRPTGTGFGNTIYF
>TRBV29-1|TRBJ2-3|-|15
CSVVGGGVPPDTQYF
>TRBV29-1|TRBJ2-1|few|13
CSVDGGSYNEQFF
>TRBV27|TRBJ1-2|-|14
CASSPGGPHYGYTF
>TRBV29-1|TRBJ2-1|-|11
CSVVQDNEQFF
>TRBV29-1|TRBJ2-3|-|9
CSVGGTQYF
>TRBV2|TRBJ1-5|-|15
CASSGWADSNQPQHF
>TRBV15|TRBJ2-2|-|16
CATSGPDAANTGELFF
>TRBV4-3|TRBJ2-7|-|15
CASSHEGGKSGEQYF
>TRBV24-1|TRBJ1-2|once|14
CATSGPDFNYGYTF
>TRBV6-2/TRBV6-3|TRBJ2-7|-|16
CASSFTGTGLRREQYF
>TRBV15|TRBJ2-6|-|14
CATTPNSGANVLTF
>TRBV9|TRBJ2-7|once|14
CASSERQGSYEQYF
>TRBV6-2/TRBV6-3|TRBJ2-7|-|15
CASRSPGQGVYEQYF
>TRBV29-1|TRBJ2-7|-|11
CSVEQGYEQYF
>TRBV15|TRBJ2-1|-|14
CATSRGDIYNEQFF
>TRBV19|TRBJ2-1|-|15
CATRLGGETYNEQFF
>TRBV11-3|TRBJ2-1|-|13
CATGTGHGNEQFF
>TRBV7-3|TRBJ2-3|-|13
CASSFVTADTQYF
>TRBV30|TRBJ1-1|once|14
CAWSVEGGDTEAFF
>TRBV28|TRBJ1-5|-|14
CASRGTRSREPQHF
>TRBV20-1|TRBJ1-3|-|16
CSARIQDKDSGNTIYF
>TRBV20-1|TRBJ2-1|-|13
CSASSGEVYEQFF
>TRBV7-6|TRBJ2-6|-|20
CASSPTPGDWAISGANVLTF
>TRBV29-1|TRBJ2-7|-|15
CSVEGLAGPSYEQYF
>TRBV27|TRBJ1-2|-|11
CASKTNYGYTF
>TRBV20-1|TRBJ1-4|-|16
CSARDAVQGALEKLFF
>TRBV9|TRBJ1-3|-|11
CASRRDNTIYF
>TRBV7-3|TRBJ2-3|-|14
CASSANSGRDTQYF